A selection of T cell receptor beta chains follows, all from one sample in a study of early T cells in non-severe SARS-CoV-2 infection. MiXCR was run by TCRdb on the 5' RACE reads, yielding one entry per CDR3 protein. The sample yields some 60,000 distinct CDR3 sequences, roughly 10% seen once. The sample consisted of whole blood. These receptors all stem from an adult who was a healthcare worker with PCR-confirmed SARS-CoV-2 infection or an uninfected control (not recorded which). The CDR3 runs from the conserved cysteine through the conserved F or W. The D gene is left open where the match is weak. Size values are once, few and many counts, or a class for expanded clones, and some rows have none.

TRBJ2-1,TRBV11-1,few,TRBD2,TGTGCCAGCAGCCCGGGTCGGGGGGGTACGAATGAGCAGTTCTTC,CASSPGRGGTNEQFF
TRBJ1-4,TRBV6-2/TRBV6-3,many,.,TGTGCCAGCAGTTTTGGTGAAAAACTGTTTTTT,CASSFGEKLFF
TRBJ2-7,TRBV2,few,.,TGTGCCAGCAAGGAGGATCAGGGCGAGCAGTACTTC,CASKEDQGEQYF
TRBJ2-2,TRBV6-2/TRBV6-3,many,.,TGTGCCAGCAGTTACAACCTCAACACCGGGGAGCTGTTTTTT,CASSYNLNTGELFF
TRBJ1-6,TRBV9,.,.,TGTGCCAGCAGCCCAGCGGGACTTGACCGTTCACCCCTCCACTTT,CASSPAGLDRSPLHF
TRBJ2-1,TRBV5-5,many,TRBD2,TGTGCCAGCAGCCATAATCCACTCAGCGGGAGTGCGGTCGATGAGCAGTTCTTC,CASSHNPLSGSAVDEQFF
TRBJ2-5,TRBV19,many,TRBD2,TGTGCCAGTAGTACCGGACTAGCGGGGATTGAAGAGACCCAGTACTTC,CASSTGLAGIEETQYF
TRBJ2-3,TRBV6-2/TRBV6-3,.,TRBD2,TGTGCCAGCAGTCGTCGGCTAGCGGGGTCTAGCACAGATACGCAGTATTTT,CASSRRLAGSSTDTQYF
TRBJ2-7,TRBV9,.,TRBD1,TGTGCCAGCAGCGCACCGGGACAGGGGCCCTACGAGCAGTACTTC,CASSAPGQGPYEQYF
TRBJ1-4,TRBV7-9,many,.,TGTGCCAGCAGCCGACCCAGCGCAACTAATGAAAAACTGTTTTTT,CASSRPSATNEKLFF